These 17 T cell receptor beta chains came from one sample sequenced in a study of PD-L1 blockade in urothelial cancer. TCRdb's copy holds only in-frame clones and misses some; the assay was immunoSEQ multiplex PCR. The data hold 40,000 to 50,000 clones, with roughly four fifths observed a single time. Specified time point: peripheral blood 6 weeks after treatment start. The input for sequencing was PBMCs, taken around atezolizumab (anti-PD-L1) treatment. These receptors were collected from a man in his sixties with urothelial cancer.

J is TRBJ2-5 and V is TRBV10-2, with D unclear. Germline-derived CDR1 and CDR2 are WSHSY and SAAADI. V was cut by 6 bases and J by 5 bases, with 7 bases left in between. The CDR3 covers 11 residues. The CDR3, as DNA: TGCGCCAGCAGAATCGGGGAGACCCAGTACTTC. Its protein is CASRIGETQYF.

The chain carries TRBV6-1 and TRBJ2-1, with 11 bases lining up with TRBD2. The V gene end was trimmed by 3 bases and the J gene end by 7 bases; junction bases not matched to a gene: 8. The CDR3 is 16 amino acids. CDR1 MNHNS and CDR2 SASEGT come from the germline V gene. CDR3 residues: CASSDGTSGRGNEQFF. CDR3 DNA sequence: TGTGCCAGCAGTGATGGTACTAGCGGGAGAGGTAATGAGCAGTTCTTC.

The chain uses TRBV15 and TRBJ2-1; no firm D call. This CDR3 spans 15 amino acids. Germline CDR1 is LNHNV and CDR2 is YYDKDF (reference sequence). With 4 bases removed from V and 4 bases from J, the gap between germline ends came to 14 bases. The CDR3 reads CATSKAKQKYNEQFF. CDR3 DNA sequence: TGTGCCACCAGCAAGGCCAAACAGAAATACAATGAGCAGTTCTTC.

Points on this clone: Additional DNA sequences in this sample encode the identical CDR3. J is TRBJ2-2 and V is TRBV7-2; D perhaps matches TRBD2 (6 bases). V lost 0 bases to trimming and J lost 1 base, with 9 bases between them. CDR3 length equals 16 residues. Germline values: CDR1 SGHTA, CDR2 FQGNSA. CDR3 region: CASSLARRENTGELFF. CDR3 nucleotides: TGTGCCAGCAGCTTAGCGCGGCGGGAGAACACCGGGGAGCTGTTTTTT.

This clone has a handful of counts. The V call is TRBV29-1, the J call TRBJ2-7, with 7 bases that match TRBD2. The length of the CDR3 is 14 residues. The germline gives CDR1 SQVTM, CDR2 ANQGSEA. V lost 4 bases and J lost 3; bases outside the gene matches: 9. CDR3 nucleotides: TGCAGCGTTGCCAGGGCGTCGGGGGGCTACGAGCAGTACTTC. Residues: CSVARASGGYEQYF.

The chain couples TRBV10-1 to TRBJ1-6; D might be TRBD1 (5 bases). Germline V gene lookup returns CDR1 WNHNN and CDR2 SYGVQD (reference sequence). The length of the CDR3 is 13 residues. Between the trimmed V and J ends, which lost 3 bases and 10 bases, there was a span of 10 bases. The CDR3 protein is CASSERRDSPLHF. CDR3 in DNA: TGCGCCAGCAGTGAAAGGAGGGACTCACCCCTCCACTTT.

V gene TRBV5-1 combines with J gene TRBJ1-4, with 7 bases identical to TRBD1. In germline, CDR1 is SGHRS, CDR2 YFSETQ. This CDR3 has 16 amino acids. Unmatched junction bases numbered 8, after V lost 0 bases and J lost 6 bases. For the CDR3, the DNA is TGCGCCAGCAGCTTGGGGGGGCAGGGGGGTGATGAAAAACTGTTTTTT. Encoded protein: CASSLGGQGGDEKLFF.

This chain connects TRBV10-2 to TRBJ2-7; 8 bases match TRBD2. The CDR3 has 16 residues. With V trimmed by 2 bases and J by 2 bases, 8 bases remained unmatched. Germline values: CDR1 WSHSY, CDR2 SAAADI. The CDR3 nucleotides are TGCGCCAGCAGTGAGCGGGGAGCGGGAGTAACCTACGAGCAGTACTTC. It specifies CASSERGAGVTYEQYF.

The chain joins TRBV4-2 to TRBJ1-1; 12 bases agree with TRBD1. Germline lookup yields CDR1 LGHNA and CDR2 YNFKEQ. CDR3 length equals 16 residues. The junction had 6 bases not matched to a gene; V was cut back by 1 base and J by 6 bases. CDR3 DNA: TGTGCCAGCAGCCAAGGCGGGACAGGGGGCTCGGCTGAAGCTTTCTTT. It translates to CASSQGGTGGSAEAFF.

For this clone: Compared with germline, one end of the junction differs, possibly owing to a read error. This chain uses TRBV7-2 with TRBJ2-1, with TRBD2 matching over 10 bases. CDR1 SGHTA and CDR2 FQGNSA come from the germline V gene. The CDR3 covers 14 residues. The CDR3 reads CASSLYPTSGTTVF. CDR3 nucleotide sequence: TGTGCCAGCAGCTTATACCCTACTAGCGGGACTACGGTCTTC.

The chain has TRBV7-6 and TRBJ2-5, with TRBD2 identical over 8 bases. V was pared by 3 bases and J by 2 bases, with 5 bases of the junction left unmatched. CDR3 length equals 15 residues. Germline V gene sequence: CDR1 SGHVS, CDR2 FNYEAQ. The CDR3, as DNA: TGTGCCAGCAGCTTGAATGCGGGGGGACAAGAGACCCAGTACTTC. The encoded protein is CASSLNAGGQETQYF.

CDR3 amino acids: CASQLAKGNNEQFF. The CDR3 DNA follows: TGCGCCAGTCAGCTAGCGAAGGGGAACAATGAGCAGTTCTTC. The chain carries TRBV10-2 and TRBJ2-1; tentatively, D is TRBD2 (6 bases). The CDR3 covers 14 residues. The germline V and J ends were trimmed by 9 bases and 5 bases, with 17 bases remaining between them. Germline lookup yields CDR1 WSHSY and CDR2 SAAADI.

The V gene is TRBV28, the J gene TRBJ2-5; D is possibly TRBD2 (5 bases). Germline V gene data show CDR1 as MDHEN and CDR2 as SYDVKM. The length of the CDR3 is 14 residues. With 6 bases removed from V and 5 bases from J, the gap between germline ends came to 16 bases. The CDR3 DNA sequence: TGTGCCAGCAGAAATGAACTAGTTAGGGAGACCCAGTACTTC. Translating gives CASRNELVRETQYF.

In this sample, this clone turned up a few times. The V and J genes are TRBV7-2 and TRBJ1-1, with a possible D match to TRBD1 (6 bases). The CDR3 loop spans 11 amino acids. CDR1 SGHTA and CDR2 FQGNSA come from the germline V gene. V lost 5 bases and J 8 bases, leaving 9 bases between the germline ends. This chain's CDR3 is CASSRDKEAFF. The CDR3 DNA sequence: TGTGCCAGCAGCCGGGACAAGGAAGCTTTCTTT.

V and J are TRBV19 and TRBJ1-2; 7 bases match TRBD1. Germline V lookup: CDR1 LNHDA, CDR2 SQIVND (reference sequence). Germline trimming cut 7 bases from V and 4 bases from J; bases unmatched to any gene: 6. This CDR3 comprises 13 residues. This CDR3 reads CASTTGAGYGYTF. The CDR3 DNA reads TGTGCCAGTACCACAGGGGCAGGCTATGGCTACACCTTC.

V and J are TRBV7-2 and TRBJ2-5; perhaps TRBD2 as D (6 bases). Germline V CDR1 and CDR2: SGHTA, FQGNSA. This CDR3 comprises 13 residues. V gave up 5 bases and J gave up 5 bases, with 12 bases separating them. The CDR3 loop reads CASSGTLLETQYF. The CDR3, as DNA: TGTGCCAGCAGCGGGACTCTGCTGGAGACCCAGTACTTC.

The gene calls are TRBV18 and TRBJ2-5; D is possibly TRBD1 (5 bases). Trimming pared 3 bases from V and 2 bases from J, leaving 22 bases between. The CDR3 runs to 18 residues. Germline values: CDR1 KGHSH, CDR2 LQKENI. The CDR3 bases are TGTGCCAGCTCACCCTATGATGGGGCAGGACCCACTCAAGAGACCCAGTACTTC. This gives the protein CASSPYDGAGPTQETQYF. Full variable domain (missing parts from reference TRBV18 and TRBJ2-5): NAGVMQNPRHLVRRRGQEARLRCSPMKGHSHVYWYRQLPEEGLKFMVYLQKENIIDESGMPKERFSAEFPKEGPSILRIQQVVRGDSAAYFCASSPYDGAGPTQETQYFGPGTRLLVL.